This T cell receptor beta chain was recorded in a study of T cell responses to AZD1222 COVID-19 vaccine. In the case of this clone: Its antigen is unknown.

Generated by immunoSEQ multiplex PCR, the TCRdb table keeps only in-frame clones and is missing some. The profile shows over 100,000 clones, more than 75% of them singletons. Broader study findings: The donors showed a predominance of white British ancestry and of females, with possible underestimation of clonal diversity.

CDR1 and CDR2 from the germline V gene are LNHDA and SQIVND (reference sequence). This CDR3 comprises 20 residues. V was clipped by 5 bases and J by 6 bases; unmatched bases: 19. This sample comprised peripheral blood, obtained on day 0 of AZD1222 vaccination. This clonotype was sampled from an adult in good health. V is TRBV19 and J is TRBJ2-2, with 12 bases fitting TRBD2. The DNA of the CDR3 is TGTGCCAGTAGTCCCCGTAGACTAGCGGGGGAGCCGGGGACGCCCGGGGAGCTGTTTTTT. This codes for CASSPRRLAGEPGTPGELFF.